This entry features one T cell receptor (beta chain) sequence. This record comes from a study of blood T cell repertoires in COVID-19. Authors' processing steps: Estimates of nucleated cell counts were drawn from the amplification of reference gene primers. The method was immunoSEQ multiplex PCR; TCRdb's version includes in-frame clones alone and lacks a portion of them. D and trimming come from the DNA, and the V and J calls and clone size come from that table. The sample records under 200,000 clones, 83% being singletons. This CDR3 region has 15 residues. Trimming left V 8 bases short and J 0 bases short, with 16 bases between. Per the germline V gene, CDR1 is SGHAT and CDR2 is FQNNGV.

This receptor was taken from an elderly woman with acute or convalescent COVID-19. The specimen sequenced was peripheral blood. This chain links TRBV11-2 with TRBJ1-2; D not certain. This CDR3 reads CASRQAGSTNYGYTF. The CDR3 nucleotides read TGTGCCAGCCGTCAAGCGGGGTCCACTAACTATGGCTACACCTTC.